Following are 2 T cell receptor beta chains from one sample sequenced in a study of PD-L1 blockade in urothelial cancer. Assay used: immunoSEQ multiplex PCR; TCRdb lists only in-frame clones, some missing. Here the sample spans 55,000 to 70,000 clones, around 80% being singletons. The sequences come from PBMCs, collected around atezolizumab (anti-PD-L1) treatment. Receptor source: a man aged 70-80 years with urothelial cancer.

The chain combines TRBV7-9 with TRBJ2-3; tentatively, D is TRBD2 (6 bases). V dropped 3 bases and J dropped 5 bases, with 18 bases sitting between them. CDR1 is SEHNR, CDR2 FQNEAQ, per germline (reference sequence). This CDR3 is 16 amino acids long. CDR3 amino acids: CASSFLVEGSIDTQYF. As DNA, the CDR3 is TGTGCCAGCAGCTTCCTAGTGGAGGGGAGTATAGATACGCAGTATTTT. Using reference TRBV7-9 and TRBJ2-3 for the parts outside the CDR3, the full variable domain is DTGVSQNPRHKITKRGQNVTFRCDPISEHNRLYWYRQTLGQGPEFLTYFQNEAQLEKSRLLSDRFSAERPKGSFSTLEIQRTEQGDSAMYLCASSFLVEGSIDTQYFGPGTRLTVL.

The chain uses TRBV25-1 and TRBJ1-5; no reliable D call. The CDR3 covers 14 residues. Germline CDR1 reads MGHDK; CDR2 reads SYGVNS. V dropped 4 bases and J dropped 5 bases, with 12 bases sitting between them. The DNA for the CDR3 is TGTGCCAGCAGTGCGGGTGCTGCACATCAGCCCCAGCATTTT. Amino acid sequence: CASSAGAAHQPQHF.